This T cell receptor (beta chain) was retrieved from a study of response to subunit inactivated influenza vaccine. The study, taken as a whole, reports: The authors put forward the suggestion that each seasonal influenza vaccination may bring in only a limited number of new T cells.

MiXCR was run by TCRdb on the RT-PCR reads, yielding one entry per CDR3 protein. The sample shows over 750,000 distinct CDR3 sequences, over 20% of them seen only once. This clonotype has only a few counts. The antigen is not known. The germline V gene has CDR1 SQVTM and CDR2 ANQGSEA. Trimming cost V 7 bases and J 5 bases; bases outside gene matches: 7. The CDR3 extends over 12 amino acids. The chain joins TRBV29-1 to TRBJ2-7; 8 nucleotides line up with TRBD1. The TCR was taken from a man over 45 who received an inactivated influenza vaccine. Here the sequenced sample was PBMCs from blood, taken less than 6 days after vaccination. This CDR3 is CSARQGLNEQYF. CDR3 bases: TGCAGCGCAAGACAGGGGTTGAACGAGCAGTACTTC.